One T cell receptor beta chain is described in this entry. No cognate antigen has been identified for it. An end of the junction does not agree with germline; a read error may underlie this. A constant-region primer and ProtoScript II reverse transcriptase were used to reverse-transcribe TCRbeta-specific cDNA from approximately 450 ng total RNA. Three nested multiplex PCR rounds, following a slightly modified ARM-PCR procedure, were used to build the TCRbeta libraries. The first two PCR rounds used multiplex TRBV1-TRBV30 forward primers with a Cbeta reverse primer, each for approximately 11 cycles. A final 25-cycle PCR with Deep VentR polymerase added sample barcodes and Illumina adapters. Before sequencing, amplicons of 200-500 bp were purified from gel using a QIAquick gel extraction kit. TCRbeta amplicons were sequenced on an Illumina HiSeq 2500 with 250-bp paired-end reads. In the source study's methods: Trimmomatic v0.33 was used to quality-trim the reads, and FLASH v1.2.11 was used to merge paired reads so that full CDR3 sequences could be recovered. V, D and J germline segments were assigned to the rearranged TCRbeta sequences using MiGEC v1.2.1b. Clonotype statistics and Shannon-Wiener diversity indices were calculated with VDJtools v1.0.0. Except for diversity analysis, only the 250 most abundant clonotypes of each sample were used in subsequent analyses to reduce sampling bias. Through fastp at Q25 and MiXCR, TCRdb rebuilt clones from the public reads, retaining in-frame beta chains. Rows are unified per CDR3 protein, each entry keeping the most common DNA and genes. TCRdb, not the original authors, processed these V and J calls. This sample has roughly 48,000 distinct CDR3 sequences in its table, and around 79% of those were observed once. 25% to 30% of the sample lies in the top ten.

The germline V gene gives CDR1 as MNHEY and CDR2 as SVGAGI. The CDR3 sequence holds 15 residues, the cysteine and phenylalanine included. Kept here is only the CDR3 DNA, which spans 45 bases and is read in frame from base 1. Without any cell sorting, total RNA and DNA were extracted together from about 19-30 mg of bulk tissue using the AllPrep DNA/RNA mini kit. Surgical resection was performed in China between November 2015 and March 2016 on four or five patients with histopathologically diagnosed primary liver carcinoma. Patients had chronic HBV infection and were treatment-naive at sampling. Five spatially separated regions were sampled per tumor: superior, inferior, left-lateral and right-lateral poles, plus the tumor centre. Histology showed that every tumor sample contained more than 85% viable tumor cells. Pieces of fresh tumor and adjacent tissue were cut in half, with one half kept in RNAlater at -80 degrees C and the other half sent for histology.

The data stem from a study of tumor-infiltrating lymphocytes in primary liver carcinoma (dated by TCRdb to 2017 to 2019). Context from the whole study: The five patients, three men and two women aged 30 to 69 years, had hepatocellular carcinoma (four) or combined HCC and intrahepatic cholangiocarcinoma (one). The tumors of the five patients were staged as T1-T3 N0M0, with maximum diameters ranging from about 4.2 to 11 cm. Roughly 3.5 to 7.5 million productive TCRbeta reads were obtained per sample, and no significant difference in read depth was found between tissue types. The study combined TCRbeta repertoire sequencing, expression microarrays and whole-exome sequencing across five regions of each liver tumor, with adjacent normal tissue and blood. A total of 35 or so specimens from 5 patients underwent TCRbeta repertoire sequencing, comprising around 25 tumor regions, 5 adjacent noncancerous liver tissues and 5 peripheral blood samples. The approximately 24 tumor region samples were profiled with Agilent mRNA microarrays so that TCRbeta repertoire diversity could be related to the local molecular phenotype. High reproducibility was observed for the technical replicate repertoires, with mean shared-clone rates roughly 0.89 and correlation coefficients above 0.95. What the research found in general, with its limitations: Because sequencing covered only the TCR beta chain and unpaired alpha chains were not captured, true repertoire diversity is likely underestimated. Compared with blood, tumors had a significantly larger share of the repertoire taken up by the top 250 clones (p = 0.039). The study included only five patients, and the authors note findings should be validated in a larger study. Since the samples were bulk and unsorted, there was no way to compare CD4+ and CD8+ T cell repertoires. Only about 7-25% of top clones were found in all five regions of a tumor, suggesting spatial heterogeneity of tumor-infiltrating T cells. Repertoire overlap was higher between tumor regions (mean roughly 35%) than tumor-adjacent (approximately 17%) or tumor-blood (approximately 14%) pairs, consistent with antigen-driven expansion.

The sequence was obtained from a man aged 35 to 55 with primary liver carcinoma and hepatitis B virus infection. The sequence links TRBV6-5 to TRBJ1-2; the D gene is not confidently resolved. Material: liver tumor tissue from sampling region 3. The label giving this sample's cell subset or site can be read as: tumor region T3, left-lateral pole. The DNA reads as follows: TGTGCAAGCACTTATTCACCACTTTCCAACAATGGCTACACCTTC. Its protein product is CASTYSPLSNNGYTF.